These T cell receptor beta chains were read from a single sample in a study of long-term antiretroviral therapy in people with HIV. Produced via immunoSEQ multiplex PCR; TCRdb's table is partial and in-frame only. Found here are over 15,000 clones, 86% of them singletons; the top ten hold 10% to 13%. Here the sequenced sample was unsorted PBMCs, taken 0.5 years after starting antiretroviral therapy. Receptor source: a man in his forties with HIV. CDR3s include the opening cysteine and the closing phenylalanine or tryptophan. The D gene is left open where the match is weak. Only part of the rows carry a size: once, few, many, or a class if the clone is expanded.

clone size: once
J gene: TRBJ2-1
V gene: TRBV25-1
D gene: -
CDR3 DNA: TGTGCCAGCAGTGTATCCCTTGGAGGGAGGAATGAGCAGTTCTTC
CDR3 protein: CASSVSLGGRNEQFF

clone size: -
J gene: TRBJ2-1
V gene: TRBV11-2
D gene: -
CDR3 DNA: TGTGCCAGCAGCTTAGACGGGGAGCAGTTCTTC
CDR3 protein: CASSLDGEQFF

clone size: -
J gene: TRBJ2-1
V gene: TRBV4-1
D gene: TRBD2
CDR3 DNA: TGCGCCAGCAGCCAAGAGGGGGGACTAGCGGGAGAGCAGTTCTTC
CDR3 protein: CASSQEGGLAGEQFF

clone size: -
J gene: TRBJ2-6
V gene: TRBV10-3
D gene: TRBD2
CDR3 DNA: TGTGCCATCGGGAGGGACTCTGGGGCCAACGTCCTGACTTTC
CDR3 protein: CAIGRDSGANVLTF

clone size: -
J gene: TRBJ2-2
V gene: TRBV7-8
D gene: -
CDR3 DNA: TGTGCCAGCAGCGCACAGGGTCCGAAGCTGTTTTTT
CDR3 protein: CASSAQGPKLFF

clone size: -
J gene: TRBJ2-7
V gene: TRBV10-3
D gene: TRBD2
CDR3 DNA: TGTGCCATCAGGAACGGGACTAGCTCCAGCGAGCAGTACTTC
CDR3 protein: CAIRNGTSSSEQYF

clone size: -
J gene: TRBJ1-4
V gene: TRBV6-5
D gene: TRBD1
CDR3 DNA: TGTGCCAGCAGTTACTCGGGGTCAGGGGGGGAAAAACTGTTTTTT
CDR3 protein: CASSYSGSGGEKLFF

clone size: -
J gene: TRBJ2-3
V gene: TRBV29-1
D gene: TRBD1
CDR3 DNA: TGCAGCGCATTCGGGACAGACCTCACAGATACGCAGTATTTT
CDR3 protein: CSAFGTDLTDTQYF

clone size: -
J gene: TRBJ1-1
V gene: TRBV6-6
D gene: -
CDR3 DNA: TGTGCCAGCACCTCTTTTCCAGGTCTCTCTGAAGCTTTCTTT
CDR3 protein: CASTSFPGLSEAFF

clone size: few
J gene: TRBJ1-6
V gene: TRBV27
D gene: -
CDR3 DNA: TGTGCCAGCAGTCCCGGGACACAATCGGGTAATTCACCCCTCCACTTT
CDR3 protein: CASSPGTQSGNSPLHF

clone size: -
J gene: TRBJ1-1
V gene: TRBV11-2
D gene: -
CDR3 DNA: TGTGCCAGCAGCTTAGACGGCAGACGGTTTAATACTGAAGCTTTCTTT
CDR3 protein: CASSLDGRRFNTEAFF

clone size: -
J gene: TRBJ2-7
V gene: TRBV9
D gene: -
CDR3 DNA: TGTGCCAGCAGCGTAGCTCTGGACTCCCCCATAGGAGAGCAGTACTTC
CDR3 protein: CASSVALDSPIGEQYF

clone size: once
J gene: TRBJ1-3
V gene: TRBV5-1
D gene: -
CDR3 DNA: TGCGCCAGCAGCGTCGCGGGCGGCTCTGGAAACACCATATATTTT
CDR3 protein: CASSVAGGSGNTIYF

clone size: -
J gene: TRBJ2-7
V gene: TRBV7-2
D gene: -
CDR3 DNA: TGTGCCAGCAGCCCTCAACCAGCAACCTACGAGCAGTACTTC
CDR3 protein: CASSPQPATYEQYF

clone size: once
J gene: TRBJ2-1
V gene: TRBV25-1
D gene: -
CDR3 DNA: TGTGCCAGCGGTTTCAATGAGCAGTTCTTC
CDR3 protein: CASGFNEQFF

clone size: -
J gene: TRBJ1-4
V gene: TRBV11-2
D gene: TRBD1
CDR3 DNA: TGTGCCAGCAGCCTCAGGGGGCCCATTAATGAAAAACTGTTTTTT
CDR3 protein: CASSLRGPINEKLFF

clone size: -
J gene: TRBJ2-3
V gene: TRBV11-2
D gene: -
CDR3 DNA: TGTGCCAGCAGCCCCGAGGGGGGTGGTCCCACAGATACGCAGTATTTT
CDR3 protein: CASSPEGGGPTDTQYF

clone size: -
J gene: TRBJ2-2
V gene: TRBV11-3
D gene: -
CDR3 DNA: TGTGCCAGCCAGGAGTACAGAAACACCGGGGAGCTGTTTTTT
CDR3 protein: CASQEYRNTGELFF

clone size: -
J gene: TRBJ1-5
V gene: TRBV5-1
D gene: -
CDR3 DNA: TGCGCCAGCAGCTTGGGGGGATCAGGACGTCATCAGCCCCAGCATTTT
CDR3 protein: CASSLGGSGRHQPQHF

clone size: -
J gene: TRBJ2-3
V gene: TRBV7-7
D gene: -
CDR3 DNA: TGTGCCAGCAGCTTAGCTCCGGCGGGGGCCTCCGGTACGCAGTATTTT
CDR3 protein: CASSLAPAGASGTQYF

clone size: -
J gene: TRBJ1-3
V gene: TRBV2
D gene: TRBD1
CDR3 DNA: TGTGCCAGCAGCGGACAGGAGAATATCTCTGGAAACACCATATATTTT
CDR3 protein: CASSGQENISGNTIYF

clone size: once
J gene: TRBJ2-2
V gene: TRBV2
D gene: TRBD2
CDR3 DNA: TGTGCCAGCAGAGGGACTAGCGGCGGCTTAGGGTTCGGGGAGCTGTTTTTT
CDR3 protein: CASRGTSGGLGFGELFF

clone size: -
J gene: TRBJ2-2
V gene: TRBV4-3
D gene: TRBD1
CDR3 DNA: TGCGCCAGCAGCCCTGGGACAGGGGGCACCGGGGAGCTGTTTTTT
CDR3 protein: CASSPGTGGTGELFF

clone size: -
J gene: TRBJ1-2
V gene: TRBV2
D gene: -
CDR3 DNA: TGTGCCAGCAGTGGGGGGCGCGTCTATGGCTACACCTTC
CDR3 protein: CASSGGRVYGYTF

clone size: -
J gene: TRBJ2-1
V gene: TRBV10-2
D gene: TRBD2
CDR3 DNA: TGCGCCAGCAGTGAGAAACTGACTAGCGGGGGGGCCGATGAGCAGTTCTTC
CDR3 protein: CASSEKLTSGGADEQFF

clone size: -
J gene: TRBJ2-4
V gene: TRBV7-2
D gene: -
CDR3 DNA: TGTGCCAGCAGCCCCTACCCAGGAGGGAACATTCAGTACTTC
CDR3 protein: CASSPYPGGNIQYF

clone size: -
J gene: TRBJ2-3
V gene: TRBV30
D gene: TRBD2
CDR3 DNA: TGTGCCTGGAGTGAGGGGGGGGGTAGCGGGACCCCGGGAGATACGCAGTATTTT
CDR3 protein: CAWSEGGGSGTPGDTQYF

clone size: -
J gene: TRBJ2-6
V gene: TRBV5-5
D gene: -
CDR3 DNA: TGTGCCAGCAGCCACTCCACCCGGACTAACCCCTCTGGGGCCAACGTCCTGACTTTC
CDR3 protein: CASSHSTRTNPSGANVLTF

clone size: -
J gene: TRBJ2-7
V gene: TRBV19
D gene: -
CDR3 DNA: TGTGCCAGTAGTAGAGGACTTATCTACGAGCAGTACTTC
CDR3 protein: CASSRGLIYEQYF

clone size: -
J gene: TRBJ2-3
V gene: TRBV7-2
D gene: -
CDR3 DNA: TGTGCCAGCAGCTTAGTGCCAGTCCCAGATACGCAGTATTTT
CDR3 protein: CASSLVPVPDTQYF

clone size: few
J gene: TRBJ2-7
V gene: TRBV5-1
D gene: -
CDR3 DNA: TGCGCCAGCAGCTTGGCATCGGGAGCCTTAGAGCAGTACTTC
CDR3 protein: CASSLASGALEQYF